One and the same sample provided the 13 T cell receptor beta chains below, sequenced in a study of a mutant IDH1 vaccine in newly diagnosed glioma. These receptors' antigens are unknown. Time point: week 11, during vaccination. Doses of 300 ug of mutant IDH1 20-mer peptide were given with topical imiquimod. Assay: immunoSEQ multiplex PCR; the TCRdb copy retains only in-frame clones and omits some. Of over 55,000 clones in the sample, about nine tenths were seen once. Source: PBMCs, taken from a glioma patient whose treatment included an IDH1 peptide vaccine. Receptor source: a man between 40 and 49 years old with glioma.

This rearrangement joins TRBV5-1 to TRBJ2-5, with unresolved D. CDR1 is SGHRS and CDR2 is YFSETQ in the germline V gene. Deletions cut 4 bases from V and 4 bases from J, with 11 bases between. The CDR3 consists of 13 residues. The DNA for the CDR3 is TGCGCCAGCAGCCCGAGACTGAGAGAGACCCAGTACTTC. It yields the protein CASSPRLRETQYF.

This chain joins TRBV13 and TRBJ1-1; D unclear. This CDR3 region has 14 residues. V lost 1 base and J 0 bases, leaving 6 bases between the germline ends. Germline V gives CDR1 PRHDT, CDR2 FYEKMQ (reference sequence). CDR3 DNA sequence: TGTGCCAGCAGCTTAGATGTGGTGAACACTGAAGCTTTCTTT. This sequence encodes CASSLDVVNTEAFF. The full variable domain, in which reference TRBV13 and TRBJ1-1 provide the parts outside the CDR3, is AAGVIQSPRHLIKEKRETATLKCYPIPRHDTVYWYQQGPGQDPQFLISFYEKMQSDKGSIPDRFSAQQFSDYHSELNMSSLELGDSALYFCASSLDVVNTEAFFGQGTRLTVV.

DNA for the CDR3: TGTGCCAGCAGCTACTCTAGCGCAAGCTCCTACAATGAGCAGTTCTTC. Protein product: CASSYSSASSYNEQFF. The V call is TRBV7-6, the J call TRBJ2-1; maybe TRBD2 (6 bases). V lost 4 bases to trimming and J lost 0 bases, with 13 bases between them. Germline CDR1 SGHVS, CDR2 FNYEAQ. There are 16 residues in the CDR3.

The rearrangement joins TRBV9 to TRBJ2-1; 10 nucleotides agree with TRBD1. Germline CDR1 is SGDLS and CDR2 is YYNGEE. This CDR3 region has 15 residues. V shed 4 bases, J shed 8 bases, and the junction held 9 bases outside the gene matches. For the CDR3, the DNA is TGTGCCAGCAGCATCGCGGGACAGGGGTGGGATGAGCAGTTCTTC. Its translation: CASSIAGQGWDEQFF.

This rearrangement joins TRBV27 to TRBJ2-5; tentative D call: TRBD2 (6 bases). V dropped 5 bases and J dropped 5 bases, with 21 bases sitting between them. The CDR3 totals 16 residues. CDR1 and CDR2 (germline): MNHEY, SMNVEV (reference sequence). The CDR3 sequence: CASSQISGRWAETQYF. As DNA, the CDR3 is TGTGCCAGCAGTCAAATTAGCGGACGCTGGGCGGAGACCCAGTACTTC.

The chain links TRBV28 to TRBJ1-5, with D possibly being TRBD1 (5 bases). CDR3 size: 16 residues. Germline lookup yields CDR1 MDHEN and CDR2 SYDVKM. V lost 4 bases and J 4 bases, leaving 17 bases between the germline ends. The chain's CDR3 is CASSSFGGGGNQPQHF. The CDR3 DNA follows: TGTGCCAGCAGTTCCTTTGGTGGGGGGGGGAATCAGCCCCAGCATTTT.

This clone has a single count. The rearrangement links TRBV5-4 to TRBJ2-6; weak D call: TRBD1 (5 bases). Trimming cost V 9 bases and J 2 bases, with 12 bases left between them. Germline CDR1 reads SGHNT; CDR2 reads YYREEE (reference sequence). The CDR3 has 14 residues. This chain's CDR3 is CAISDRTGANVLTF. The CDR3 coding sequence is TGTGCCATCTCCGACAGAACTGGGGCCAACGTCCTGACTTTC.

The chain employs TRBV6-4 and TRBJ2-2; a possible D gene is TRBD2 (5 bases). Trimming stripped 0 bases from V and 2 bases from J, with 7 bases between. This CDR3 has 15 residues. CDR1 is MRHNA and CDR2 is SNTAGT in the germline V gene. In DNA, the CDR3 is TGTGCCAGCAGTGACTCAGCTAGCAACACCGGGGAGCTGTTTTTT. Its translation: CASSDSASNTGELFF.

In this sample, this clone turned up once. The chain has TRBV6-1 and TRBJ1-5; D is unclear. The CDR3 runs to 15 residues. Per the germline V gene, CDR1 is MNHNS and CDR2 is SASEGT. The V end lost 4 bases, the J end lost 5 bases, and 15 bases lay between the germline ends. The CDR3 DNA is TGTGCCAGCAGTGGGTTAGTGGGCTCTCATCAGCCCCAGCATTTT. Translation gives CASSGLVGSHQPQHF.

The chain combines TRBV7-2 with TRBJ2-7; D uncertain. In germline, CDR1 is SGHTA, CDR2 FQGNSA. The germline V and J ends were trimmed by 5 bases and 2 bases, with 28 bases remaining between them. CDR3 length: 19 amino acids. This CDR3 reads CASSTRPPLGANSAYEQYF. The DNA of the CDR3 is TGTGCCAGCAGCACCCGCCCCCCCCTTGGAGCGAATTCCGCCTACGAGCAGTACTTC.

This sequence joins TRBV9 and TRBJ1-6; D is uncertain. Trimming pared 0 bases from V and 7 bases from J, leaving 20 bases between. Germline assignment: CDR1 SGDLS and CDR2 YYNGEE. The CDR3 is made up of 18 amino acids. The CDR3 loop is CASSVGEVRGLGNSPLHF. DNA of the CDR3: TGTGCCAGCAGCGTAGGAGAGGTGAGAGGGCTCGGGAATTCACCCCTCCACTTT.

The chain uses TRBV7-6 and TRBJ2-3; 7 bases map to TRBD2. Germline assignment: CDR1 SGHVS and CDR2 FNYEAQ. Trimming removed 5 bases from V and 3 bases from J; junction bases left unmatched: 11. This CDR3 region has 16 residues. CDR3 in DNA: TGTGCCAGCAGCCGACGGGAGGCGGGAGAGACAGATACGCAGTATTTT. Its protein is CASSRREAGETDTQYF.

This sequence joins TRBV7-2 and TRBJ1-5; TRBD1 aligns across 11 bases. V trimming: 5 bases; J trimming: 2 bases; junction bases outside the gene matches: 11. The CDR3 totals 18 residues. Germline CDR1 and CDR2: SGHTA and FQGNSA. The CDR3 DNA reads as TGTGCCAGCAGCCGGCCCGGACAGGGGGCAGGCGGCAATCAGCCCCAGCATTTT. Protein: CASSRPGQGAGGNQPQHF.